This TCR beta chain was profiled in a study of shared clonotypes between healthy human individuals. The length of the CDR3 is 13 residues. The germline V gene encodes CDR1 SGHRS and CDR2 YFSETQ. Trimming removed 5 bases from V and 4 bases from J; junction bases left unmatched: 6. This table comes from immunoSEQ multiplex PCR, and its TCRdb copy is limited to in-frame clones, with some not included. The data hold 1,400,000 or so clones, with about 98.5% observed a single time. The clonotype was recovered from a man aged 25-45 years in good health. The sequenced material came from naive CD4+ T cells sorted from blood. Described subset: CD45RA+ positively selected. The J gene is TRBJ2-7, the V gene TRBV5-1; TRBD1 agrees at 7 bases. In DNA, the CDR3 is TGCGCCAGCAGACTCGGACAGGATTACGAGCAGTACTTC. Its protein is CASRLGQDYEQYF.